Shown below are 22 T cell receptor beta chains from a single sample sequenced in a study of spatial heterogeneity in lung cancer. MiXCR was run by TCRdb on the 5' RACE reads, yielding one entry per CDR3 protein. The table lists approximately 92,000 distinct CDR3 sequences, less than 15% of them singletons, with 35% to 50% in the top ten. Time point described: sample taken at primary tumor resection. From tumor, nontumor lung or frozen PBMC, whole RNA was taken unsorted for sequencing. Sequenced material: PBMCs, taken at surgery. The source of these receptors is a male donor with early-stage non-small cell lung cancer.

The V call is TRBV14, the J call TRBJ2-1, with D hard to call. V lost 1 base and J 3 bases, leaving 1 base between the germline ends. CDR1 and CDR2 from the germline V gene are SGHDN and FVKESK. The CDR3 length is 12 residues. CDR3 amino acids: CASSQVYNEQFF. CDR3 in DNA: TGTGCCAGCAGCCAAGTCTACAATGAGCAGTTCTTC.

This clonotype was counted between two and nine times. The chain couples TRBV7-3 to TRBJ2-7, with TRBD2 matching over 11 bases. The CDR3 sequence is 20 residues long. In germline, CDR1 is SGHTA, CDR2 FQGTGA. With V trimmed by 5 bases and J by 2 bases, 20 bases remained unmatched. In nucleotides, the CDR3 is TGTGCCAGCAGCGTAAACTGGCGACTAGCGGGGCGCTACTCTCCCTACGAGCAGTACTTC. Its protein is CASSVNWRLAGRYSPYEQYF.

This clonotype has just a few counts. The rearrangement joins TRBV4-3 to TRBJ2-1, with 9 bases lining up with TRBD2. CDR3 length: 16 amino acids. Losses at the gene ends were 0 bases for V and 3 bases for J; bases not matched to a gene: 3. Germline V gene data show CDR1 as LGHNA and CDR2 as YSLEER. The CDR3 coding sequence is TGCGCCAGCAGCCAAGATCTACTAGCGGGCTACAATGAGCAGTTCTTC. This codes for CASSQDLLAGYNEQFF.

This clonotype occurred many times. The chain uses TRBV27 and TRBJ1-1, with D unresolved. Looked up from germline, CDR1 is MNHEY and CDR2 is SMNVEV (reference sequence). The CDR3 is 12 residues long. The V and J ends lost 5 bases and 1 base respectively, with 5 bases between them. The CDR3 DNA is TGTGCCAGCAGTGGACGGAACACTGAAGCTTTCTTT. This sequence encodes CASSGRNTEAFF.

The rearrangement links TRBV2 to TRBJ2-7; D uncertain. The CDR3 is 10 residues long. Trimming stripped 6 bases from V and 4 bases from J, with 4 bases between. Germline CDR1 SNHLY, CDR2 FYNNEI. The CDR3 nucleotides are TGTGCCAGCAGGTCATACGAGCAGTACTTC. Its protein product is CASRSYEQYF.

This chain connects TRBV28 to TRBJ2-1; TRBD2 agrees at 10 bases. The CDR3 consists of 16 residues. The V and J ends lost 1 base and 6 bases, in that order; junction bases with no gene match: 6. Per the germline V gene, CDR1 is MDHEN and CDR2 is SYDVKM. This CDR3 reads CASSLFTSGVGNEQFF. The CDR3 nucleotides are TGTGCCAGCAGTTTATTTACTAGCGGGGTCGGCAATGAGCAGTTCTTC.

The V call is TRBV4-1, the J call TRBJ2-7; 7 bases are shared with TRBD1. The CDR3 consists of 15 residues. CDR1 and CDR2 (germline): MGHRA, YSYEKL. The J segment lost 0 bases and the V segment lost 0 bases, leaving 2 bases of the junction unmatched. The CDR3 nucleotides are TGCGCCAGCAGCCAAGATCCAGGGGGCTCCTACGAGCAGTACTTC. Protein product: CASSQDPGGSYEQYF.

The CDR3 protein is CAWSRQVLEQFF. Here the CDR3 DNA reads TGTGCCTGGAGTAGGCAGGTACTTGAGCAGTTCTTC. V gene TRBV30 combines with J gene TRBJ2-1; D unclear. The CDR3 covers 12 residues. The ends were cut back, 2 bases at V and 9 bases at J, with 11 bases in the middle. Germline V gives CDR1 GTSNPN, CDR2 SVGIG (reference sequence).

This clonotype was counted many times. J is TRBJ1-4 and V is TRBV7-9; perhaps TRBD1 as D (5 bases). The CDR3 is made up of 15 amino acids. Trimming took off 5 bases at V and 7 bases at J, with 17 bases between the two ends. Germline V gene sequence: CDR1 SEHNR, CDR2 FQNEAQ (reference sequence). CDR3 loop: CASSASLRGGEKLFF. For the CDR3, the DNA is TGTGCCAGCAGCGCCAGTTTGCGGGGGGGTGAAAAACTGTTTTTT.

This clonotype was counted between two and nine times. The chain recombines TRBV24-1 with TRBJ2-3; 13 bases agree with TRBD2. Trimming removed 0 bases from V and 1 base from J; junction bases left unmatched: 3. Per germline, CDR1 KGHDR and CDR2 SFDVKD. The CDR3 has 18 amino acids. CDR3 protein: CATSDLPGLAGGTDTQYF. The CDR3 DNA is TGTGCCACCAGTGATTTGCCCGGACTAGCGGGGGGCACAGATACGCAGTATTTT.

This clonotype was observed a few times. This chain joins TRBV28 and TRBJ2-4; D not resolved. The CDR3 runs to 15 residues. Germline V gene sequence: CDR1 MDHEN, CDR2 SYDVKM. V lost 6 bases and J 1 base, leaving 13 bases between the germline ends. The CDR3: CASSRRLGAKNIQYF. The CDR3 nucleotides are TGTGCCAGCAGCCGCAGGCTGGGGGCCAAAAACATTCAGTACTTC.

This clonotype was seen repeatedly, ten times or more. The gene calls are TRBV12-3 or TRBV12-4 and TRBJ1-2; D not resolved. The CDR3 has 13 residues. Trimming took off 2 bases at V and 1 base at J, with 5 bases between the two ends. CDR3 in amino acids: CASSLLVNYGYTF. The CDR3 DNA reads TGTGCCAGCAGTTTACTGGTTAACTATGGCTACACCTTC.

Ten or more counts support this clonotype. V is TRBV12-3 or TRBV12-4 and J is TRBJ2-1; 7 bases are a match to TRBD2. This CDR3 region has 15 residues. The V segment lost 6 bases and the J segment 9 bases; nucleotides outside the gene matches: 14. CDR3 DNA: TGTGCCAGCAGCCTCGTAGGTGCGGGAGTCGGTGAGCAGTTCTTC. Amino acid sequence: CASSLVGAGVGEQFF.

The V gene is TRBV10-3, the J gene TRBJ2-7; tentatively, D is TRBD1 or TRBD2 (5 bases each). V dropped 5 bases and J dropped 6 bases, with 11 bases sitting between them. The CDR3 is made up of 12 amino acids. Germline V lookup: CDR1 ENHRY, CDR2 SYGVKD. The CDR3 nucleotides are TGTGCCATCAGTACCAGTGGGGGCGAGCAGTACTTC. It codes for CAISTSGGEQYF.

CDR3 bases: TGTGCCAGCAGCGATCTTCGACAGGGGGCTCCCTATGGCTACACCTTC. Its protein product is CASSDLRQGAPYGYTF. This sequence joins TRBV7-2 and TRBJ1-2, with TRBD1 matching over 10 bases. Per germline, CDR1 SGHTA and CDR2 FQGNSA. The CDR3 contains 16 residues. V shed 5 bases and J 4 bases; nucleotides not matched to a gene: 10.

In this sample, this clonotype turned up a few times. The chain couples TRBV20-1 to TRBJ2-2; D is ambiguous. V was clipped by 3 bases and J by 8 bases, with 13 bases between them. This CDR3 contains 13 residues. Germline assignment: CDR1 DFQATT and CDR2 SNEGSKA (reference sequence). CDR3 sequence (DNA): TGCAGTGCTAGTATTCCTTATGGTGGGGAGCTGTTTTTT. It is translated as CSASIPYGGELFF.

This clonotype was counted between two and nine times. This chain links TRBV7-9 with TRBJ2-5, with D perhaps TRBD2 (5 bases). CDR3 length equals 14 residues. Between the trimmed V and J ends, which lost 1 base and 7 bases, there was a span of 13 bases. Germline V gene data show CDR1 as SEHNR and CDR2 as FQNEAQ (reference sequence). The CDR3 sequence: CASSLVGRRRTQYF. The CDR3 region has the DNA TGTGCCAGCAGCTTAGTGGGCAGGAGGAGGACCCAGTACTTC.

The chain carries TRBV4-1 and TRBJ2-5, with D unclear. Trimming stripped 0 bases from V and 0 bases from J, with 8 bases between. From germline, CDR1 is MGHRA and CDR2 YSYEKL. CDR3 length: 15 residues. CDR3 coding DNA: TGCGCCAGCAGCCAAGATAGGAGCCACCAAGAGACCCAGTACTTC. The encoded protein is CASSQDRSHQETQYF.

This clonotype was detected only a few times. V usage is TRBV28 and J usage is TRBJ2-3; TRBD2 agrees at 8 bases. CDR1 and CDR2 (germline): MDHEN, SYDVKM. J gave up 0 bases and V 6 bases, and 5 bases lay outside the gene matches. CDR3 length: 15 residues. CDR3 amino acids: CASRSGGSSTDTQYF. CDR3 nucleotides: TGTGCCAGCAGAAGCGGGGGTTCTAGCACAGATACGCAGTATTTT. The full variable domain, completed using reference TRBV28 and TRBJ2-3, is DVKVTQSSRYLVKRTGEKVFLECVQDMDHENMFWYRQDPGLGLRLIYFSYDVKMKEKGDIPEGYSVSREKKERFSLILESASTNQTSMYLCASRSGGSSTDTQYFGPGTRLTVL.

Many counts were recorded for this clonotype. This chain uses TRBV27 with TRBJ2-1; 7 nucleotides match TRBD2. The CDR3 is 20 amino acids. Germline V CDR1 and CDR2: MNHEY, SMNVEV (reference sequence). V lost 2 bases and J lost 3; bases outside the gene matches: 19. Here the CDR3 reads CASSLELPPLALTVYNEQFF. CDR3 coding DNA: TGTGCCAGCAGTTTAGAGCTTCCCCCACTAGCGCTTACGGTCTACAATGAGCAGTTCTTC.

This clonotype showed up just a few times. The CDR3: CSVGSLQGAYEQYF. CDR3 DNA: TGCAGCGTTGGGAGTTTGCAGGGGGCGTACGAGCAGTACTTC. This chain joins TRBV29-1 and TRBJ2-7; 8 nucleotides match TRBD1. Germline CDR1 SQVTM, CDR2 ANQGSEA. The CDR3 covers 14 residues. J lost 4 bases, V lost 4 bases, and 9 bases had no gene match.

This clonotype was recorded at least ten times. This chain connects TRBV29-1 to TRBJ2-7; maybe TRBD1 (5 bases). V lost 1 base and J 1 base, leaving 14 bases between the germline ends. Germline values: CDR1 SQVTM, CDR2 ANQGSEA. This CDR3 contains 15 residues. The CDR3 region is CSVEGGRGLSYEQYF. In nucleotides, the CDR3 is TGCAGCGTTGAAGGGGGTAGGGGCCTATCCTACGAGCAGTACTTC.